This T cell receptor beta chain was identified during a study of monozygotic twins with inflammatory bowel disease. Study outcomes and limitations: Among twins, concordant and discordant pairs did not differ in repertoire similarity, possibly from limited power.

Details on this clonotype: No antigen is known for it.

The CDR3 is 18 residues long. Germline V gives CDR1 SGHAT, CDR2 FQNNGV. With eight separate reactions per sample, the authors made cDNA. Through template switching, UMIs that included a 6-nucleotide sample barcode were added. Both TCRalpha and TCRbeta cDNA were subjected to two nested PCRs lasting approximately 16 and 10 cycles. One entry per CDR3 protein, without DNA, is what TCRdb gives after re-calling the 5' RACE reads. In all, the sample yields hundreds of thousands of distinct CDR3 sequences. The source is a human donor with ulcerative colitis or Crohn's disease, or a healthy co-twin of an affected twin (not recorded which). The chain is built from TRBV11-2 and TRBJ2-2; TCRdb proposes TRBD2, but this gene call is untestable without DNA. The sample taken for sequencing was blood. CDR3 loop: CASSLGALGTSVPGELFF.